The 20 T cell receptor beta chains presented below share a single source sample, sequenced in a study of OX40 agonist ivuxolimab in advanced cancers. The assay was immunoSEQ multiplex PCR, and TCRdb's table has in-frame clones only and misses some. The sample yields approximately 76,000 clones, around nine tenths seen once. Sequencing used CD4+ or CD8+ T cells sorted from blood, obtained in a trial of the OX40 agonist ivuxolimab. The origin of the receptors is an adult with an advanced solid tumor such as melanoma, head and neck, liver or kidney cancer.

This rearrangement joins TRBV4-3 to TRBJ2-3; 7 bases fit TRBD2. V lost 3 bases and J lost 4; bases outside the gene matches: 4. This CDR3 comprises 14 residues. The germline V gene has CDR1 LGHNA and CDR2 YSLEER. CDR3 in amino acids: CASSQQAGPDTQYF. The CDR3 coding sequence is TGCGCCAGCAGCCAGCAAGCGGGACCAGATACGCAGTATTTT.

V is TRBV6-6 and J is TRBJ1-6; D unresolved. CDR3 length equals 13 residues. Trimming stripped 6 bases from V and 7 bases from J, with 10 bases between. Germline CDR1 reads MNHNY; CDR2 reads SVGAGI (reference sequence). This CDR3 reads CASSLWENSPLHF. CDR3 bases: TGTGCCAGCAGCCTGTGGGAGAATTCACCCCTCCACTTT.

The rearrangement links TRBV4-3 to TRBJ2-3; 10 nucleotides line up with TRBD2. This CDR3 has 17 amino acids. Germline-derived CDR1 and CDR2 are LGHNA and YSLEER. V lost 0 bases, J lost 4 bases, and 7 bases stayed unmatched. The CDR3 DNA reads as TGCGCCAGCAGCCAAGATCGGGGAGCGGGGGGGCCAGATACGCAGTATTTT. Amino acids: CASSQDRGAGGPDTQYF.

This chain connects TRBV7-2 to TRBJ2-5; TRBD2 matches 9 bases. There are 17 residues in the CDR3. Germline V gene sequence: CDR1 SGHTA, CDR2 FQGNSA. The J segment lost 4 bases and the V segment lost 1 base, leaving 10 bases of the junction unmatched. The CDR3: CASSLDLPSGISETQYF. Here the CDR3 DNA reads TGTGCCAGCAGCTTAGATTTGCCTAGCGGGATCTCAGAGACCCAGTACTTC. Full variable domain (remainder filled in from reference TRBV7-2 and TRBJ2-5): GAGVSQSPSNKVTEKGKDVELRCDPISGHTALYWYRQSLGQGLEFLIYFQGNSAPDKSGLPSDRFSAERTGGSVSTLTIQRTQQEDSAVYLCASSLDLPSGISETQYFGPGTRLLVL.

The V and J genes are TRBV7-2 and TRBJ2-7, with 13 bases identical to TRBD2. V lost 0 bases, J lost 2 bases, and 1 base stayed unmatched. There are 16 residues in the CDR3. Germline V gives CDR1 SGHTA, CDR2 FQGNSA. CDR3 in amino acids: CASSLAGLAGTYEQYF. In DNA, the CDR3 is TGTGCCAGCAGCTTAGCGGGACTAGCGGGAACCTACGAGCAGTACTTC.

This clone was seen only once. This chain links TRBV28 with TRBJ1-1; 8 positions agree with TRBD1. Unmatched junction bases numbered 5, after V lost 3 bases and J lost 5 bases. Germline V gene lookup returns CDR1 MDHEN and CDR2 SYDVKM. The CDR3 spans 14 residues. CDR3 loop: CASSLPGGRTEAFF. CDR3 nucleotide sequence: TGTGCCAGCAGTTTGCCAGGGGGCAGGACTGAAGCTTTCTTT.

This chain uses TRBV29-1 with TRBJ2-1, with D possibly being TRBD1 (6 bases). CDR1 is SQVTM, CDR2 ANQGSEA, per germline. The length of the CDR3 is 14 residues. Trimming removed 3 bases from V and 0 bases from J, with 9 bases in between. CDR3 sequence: CSVEDRGSYNEQFF. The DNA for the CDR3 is TGCAGCGTTGAGGACAGAGGCTCCTACAATGAGCAGTTCTTC.

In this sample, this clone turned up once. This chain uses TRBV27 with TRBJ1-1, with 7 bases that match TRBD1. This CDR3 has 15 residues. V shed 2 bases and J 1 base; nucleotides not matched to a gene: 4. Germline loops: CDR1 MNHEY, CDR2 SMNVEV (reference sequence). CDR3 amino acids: CASSLKNRGNTEAFF. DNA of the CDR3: TGTGCCAGCAGTTTAAAAAACAGGGGGAACACTGAAGCTTTCTTT.

The CDR3 nucleotides are TGCAGCGGTAGGCTCCCCGGTCTAGATACGCAGTATTTT. Translation: CSGRLPGLDTQYF. V usage is TRBV29-1 and J usage is TRBJ2-3; no reliable D call. The CDR3 length is 13 residues. V was trimmed by 7 bases and J by 5 bases, leaving 16 bases between them. The V gene's germline CDR1 is SQVTM and CDR2 ANQGSEA.

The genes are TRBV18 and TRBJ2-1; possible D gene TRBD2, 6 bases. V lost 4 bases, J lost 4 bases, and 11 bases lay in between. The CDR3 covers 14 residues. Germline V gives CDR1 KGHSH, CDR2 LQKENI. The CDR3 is CASSQSGLYNEQFF. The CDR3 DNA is TGTGCCAGCTCACAGTCGGGACTGTACAATGAGCAGTTCTTC.

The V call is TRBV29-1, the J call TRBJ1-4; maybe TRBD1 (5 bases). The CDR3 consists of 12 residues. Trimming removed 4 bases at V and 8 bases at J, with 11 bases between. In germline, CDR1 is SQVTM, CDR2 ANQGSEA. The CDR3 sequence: CSVGQGREKLFF. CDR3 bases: TGCAGCGTTGGCCAGGGCAGAGAAAAACTGTTTTTT.

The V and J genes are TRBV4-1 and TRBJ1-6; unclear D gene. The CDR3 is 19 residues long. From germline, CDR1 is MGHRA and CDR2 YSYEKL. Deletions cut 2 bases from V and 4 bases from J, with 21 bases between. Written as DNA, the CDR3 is TGCGCCAGCAGCCAACAACCACAGACCACACTGGGTTATAATTCACCCCTCCACTTT. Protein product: CASSQQPQTTLGYNSPLHF.

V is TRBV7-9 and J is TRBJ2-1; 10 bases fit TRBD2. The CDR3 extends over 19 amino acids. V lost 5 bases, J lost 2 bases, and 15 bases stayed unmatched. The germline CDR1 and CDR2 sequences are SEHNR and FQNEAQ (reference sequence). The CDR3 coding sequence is TGTGCCAGCAGCCGAAGCGGGGGGAGGCTAGCGGGAGCCTACAATGAGCAGTTCTTC. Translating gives CASSRSGGRLAGAYNEQFF.

CDR3 in amino acids: CASSRLTATFNGADTQYF. CDR3 bases: TGTGCCAGCAGCCGCCTGACCGCTACATTTAACGGGGCAGATACGCAGTATTTT. The chain couples TRBV7-2 to TRBJ2-3; a weak D match, TRBD2 (5 bases). Germline V gene lookup returns CDR1 SGHTA and CDR2 FQGNSA. This CDR3 has 18 amino acids. V lost 5 bases to trimming and J lost 4 bases, with 25 bases between them.

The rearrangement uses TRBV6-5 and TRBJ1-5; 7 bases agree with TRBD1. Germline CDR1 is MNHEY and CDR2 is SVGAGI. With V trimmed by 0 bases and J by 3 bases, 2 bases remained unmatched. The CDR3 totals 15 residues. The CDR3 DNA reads TGTGCCAGCAGTTACTCGACAGGGTTCAATCAGCCCCAGCATTTT. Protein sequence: CASSYSTGFNQPQHF.

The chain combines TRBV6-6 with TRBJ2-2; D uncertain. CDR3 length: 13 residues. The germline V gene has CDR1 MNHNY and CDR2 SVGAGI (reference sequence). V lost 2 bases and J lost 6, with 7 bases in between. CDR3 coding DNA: TGTGCCAGCAGTTACCCTAGTTCCGGGGAGCTGTTTTTT. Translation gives CASSYPSSGELFF.

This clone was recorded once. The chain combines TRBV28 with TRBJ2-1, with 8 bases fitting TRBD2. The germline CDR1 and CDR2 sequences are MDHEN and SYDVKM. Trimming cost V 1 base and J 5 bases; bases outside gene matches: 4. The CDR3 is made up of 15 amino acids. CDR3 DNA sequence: TGTGCCAGCAGTTTATACGTTAGCGGGAACAATGAGCAGTTCTTC. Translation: CASSLYVSGNNEQFF.

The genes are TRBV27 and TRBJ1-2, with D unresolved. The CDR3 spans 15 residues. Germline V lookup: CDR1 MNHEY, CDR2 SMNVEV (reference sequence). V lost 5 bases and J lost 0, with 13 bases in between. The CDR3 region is CASSPRPKANYGYTF. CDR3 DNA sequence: TGTGCCAGCAGTCCCCGACCGAAAGCTAACTATGGCTACACCTTC.

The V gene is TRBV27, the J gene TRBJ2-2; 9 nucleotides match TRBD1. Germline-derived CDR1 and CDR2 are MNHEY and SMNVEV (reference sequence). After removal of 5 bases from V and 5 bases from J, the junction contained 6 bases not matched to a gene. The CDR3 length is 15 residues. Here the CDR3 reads CASSLDRGYTGELFF. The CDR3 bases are TGTGCCAGCAGTCTGGACAGGGGTTATACCGGGGAGCTGTTTTTT.

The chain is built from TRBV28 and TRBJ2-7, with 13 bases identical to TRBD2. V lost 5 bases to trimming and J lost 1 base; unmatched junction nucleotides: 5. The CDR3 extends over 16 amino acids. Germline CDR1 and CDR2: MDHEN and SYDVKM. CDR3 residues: CASSPRTSGSSYEQYF. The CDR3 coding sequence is TGTGCCAGCAGTCCAAGGACTAGCGGGAGTTCCTACGAGCAGTACTTC.